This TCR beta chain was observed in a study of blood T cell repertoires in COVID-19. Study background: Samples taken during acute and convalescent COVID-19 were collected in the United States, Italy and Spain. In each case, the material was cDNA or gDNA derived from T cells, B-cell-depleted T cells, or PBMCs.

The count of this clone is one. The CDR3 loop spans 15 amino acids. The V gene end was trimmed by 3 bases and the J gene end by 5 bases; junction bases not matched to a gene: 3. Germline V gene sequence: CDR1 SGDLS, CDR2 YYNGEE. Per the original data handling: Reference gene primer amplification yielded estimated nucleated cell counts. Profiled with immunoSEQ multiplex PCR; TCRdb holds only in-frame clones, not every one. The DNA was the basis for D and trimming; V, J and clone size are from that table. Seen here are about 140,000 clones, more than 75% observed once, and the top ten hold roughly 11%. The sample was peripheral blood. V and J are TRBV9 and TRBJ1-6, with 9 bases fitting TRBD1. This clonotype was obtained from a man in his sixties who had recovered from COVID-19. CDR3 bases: TGTGCCAGCAGCGCGAGGACAGGGGATAATTCACCCCTCCACTTT. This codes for CASSARTGDNSPLHF.